The 23 T cell receptor beta chains reported below all come from one sample, sequenced in a study of cytomegalovirus exposure and HLA in healthy donors. Clones were sequenced by immunoSEQ multiplex PCR, and TCRdb holds only the in-frame ones, with some missing. The sample gives over 150,000 clones, roughly 80% of which show up once; 2.8% is in the top ten. The sequencing input was PBMCs. These receptors were taken from a woman younger than 35 in good health and CMV-seropositive.

CDR3 in DNA: TGTGCCGGCTACGGACCGACTACATACGAGCAGTACTTC. Translated: CAGYGPTTYEQYF. The chain links TRBV6-1 to TRBJ2-7; tentative D call: TRBD2 (5 bases). V was pared by 11 bases and J by 4 bases, with 18 bases between. This CDR3 has 13 residues. Germline values: CDR1 MNHNS, CDR2 SASEGT.

This sequence joins TRBV9 and TRBJ2-3; TRBD2 might be the D (7 bases). Trimming took off 0 bases at V and 2 bases at J, with 13 bases between the two ends. Germline V gene sequence: CDR1 SGDLS, CDR2 YYNGEE. The CDR3 sequence is 16 residues long. As DNA, the CDR3 is TGTGCCAGCAGCGTAGGAGGGGGGGACCACACAGATACGCAGTATTTT. This encodes CASSVGGGDHTDTQYF. Full variable domain (rest looked up from reference TRBV9 and TRBJ2-3): DSGVTQTPKHLITATGQRVTLRCSPRSGDLSVYWYQQSLDQGLQFLIQYYNGEERAKGNILERFSAQQFPDLHSELNLSSLELGDSALYFCASSVGGGDHTDTQYFGPGTRLTVL.

The chain links TRBV6-4 to TRBJ1-1; tentatively, D is TRBD1 (5 bases). Trimming cost V 6 bases and J 0 bases, with 20 bases left between them. The CDR3 extends over 17 amino acids. Germline values: CDR1 MRHNA, CDR2 SNTAGT. CDR3 DNA sequence: TGTGCCAGCAGGACCGTGGGGCAATCGGTTATGAACACTGAAGCTTTCTTT. Protein product: CASRTVGQSVMNTEAFF.

The J gene is TRBJ2-3, the V gene TRBV19; the match to TRBD2 covers 9 bases. V lost 1 base and J lost 4; bases outside the gene matches: 12. Germline V lookup: CDR1 LNHDA, CDR2 SQIVND (reference sequence). The length of the CDR3 is 18 residues. This chain's CDR3 is CASSIGWRGKREADTQYF. The CDR3, as DNA: TGTGCCAGTAGTATAGGGTGGCGGGGGAAGCGGGAGGCAGATACGCAGTATTTT.

The CDR3 DNA reads as TGCGCCAGCAGCCAAGTGGTCGCTAGCGGGGTCAATGAGCAGTTCTTC. Its translation: CASSQVVASGVNEQFF. This chain links TRBV4-3 with TRBJ2-1, with 9 bases aligning to TRBD2. V lost 1 base and J lost 6; bases outside the gene matches: 7. This CDR3 spans 16 amino acids. The germline CDR1 and CDR2 sequences are LGHNA and YSLEER.

The gene calls are TRBV29-1 and TRBJ1-1; possibly TRBD1 for D (6 bases). CDR1 SQVTM and CDR2 ANQGSEA come from the germline V gene. Trimming pared 6 bases from V and 6 bases from J, leaving 17 bases between. This CDR3 region has 13 residues. The CDR3: CSVKQGVIAEAFF. The CDR3 nucleotides read TGCAGCGTGAAACAGGGAGTGATCGCTGAAGCTTTCTTT.

The CDR3 nucleotides read TGTGCCAGCAGCTTAGGAGGTGGTGGCTACACCTTC. The encoded protein is CASSLGGGGYTF. J is TRBJ1-2 and V is TRBV11-2; no clear D gene. This CDR3 contains 12 residues. V lost 1 base to trimming and J lost 7 bases, with 7 bases between them. The germline gives CDR1 SGHAT, CDR2 FQNNGV.

The chain joins TRBV10-1 to TRBJ2-3, with 8 bases identical to TRBD1. The V segment lost 8 bases and the J segment 1 base; nucleotides outside the gene matches: 5. Germline CDR1 WNHNN, CDR2 SYGVQD (reference sequence). CDR3 length equals 14 residues. The CDR3 spells CASRPGQGTDTQYF. The DNA for the CDR3 is TGCGCCAGCCGACCGGGACAGGGCACAGATACGCAGTATTTT.

This clone was picked up one time. The chain recombines TRBV2 with TRBJ1-2, with 9 bases lining up with TRBD1. There are 13 residues in the CDR3. Germline-derived CDR1 and CDR2 are SNHLY and FYNNEI. The V segment lost 8 bases and the J segment 3 bases; nucleotides outside the gene matches: 4. CDR3 loop: CASSRDRDYGYTF. The CDR3 nucleotides are TGTGCCAGCTCCCGGGACAGGGACTATGGCTACACCTTC.

The chain links TRBV5-1 to TRBJ2-3; TRBD2 matches at 10 bases. This CDR3 contains 17 residues. Germline-derived CDR1 and CDR2 are SGHRS and YFSETQ. The V and J ends lost 3 bases and 4 bases, in that order; junction bases with no gene match: 11. CDR3 DNA: TGCGCCAGCAGCTCGAGCTTAGCGGGGGGCTCATCAGATACGCAGTATTTT. Protein: CASSSSLAGGSSDTQYF.

This chain uses TRBV2 with TRBJ2-7; no reliable D call. With 6 bases removed from V and 9 bases from J, the gap between germline ends came to 15 bases. There are 12 residues in the CDR3. Germline CDR1 SNHLY, CDR2 FYNNEI. The CDR3 loop is CASSTVPLRQYF. Written as DNA, the CDR3 is TGTGCCAGCAGCACTGTGCCCCTGAGGCAGTACTTC.

The chain carries TRBV27 and TRBJ2-7; no clear D gene. Trimming shortened V by 3 bases and J by 2 bases, and 8 bases separated the two germline ends. Germline loops: CDR1 MNHEY, CDR2 SMNVEV (reference sequence). The CDR3 has 13 amino acids. The DNA for the CDR3 is TGTGCCAGCAGTTTTAAGCTCCCCTACGAGCAGTACTTC. Translated: CASSFKLPYEQYF.

The chain uses TRBV7-9 and TRBJ1-1; perhaps TRBD1 as D (5 bases). Trimming cost V 5 bases and J 1 base, with 5 bases left between them. The CDR3 has 12 residues. The germline V gene encodes CDR1 SEHNR and CDR2 FQNEAQ (reference sequence). For the CDR3, the DNA is TGTGCCAGCAGCCAGGGGAACACTGAAGCTTTCTTT. Amino acids: CASSQGNTEAFF.

The CDR3 coding sequence is TGTGCCAGCAGCCGCAGTACAGGGGGCGCCGGGGGCTACACCTTC. Translation gives CASSRSTGGAGGYTF. The V call is TRBV14, the J call TRBJ1-2, with 9 bases aligning to TRBD1. Trimming removed 4 bases from V and 8 bases from J; junction bases left unmatched: 11. CDR3 length: 15 amino acids. The germline V gene encodes CDR1 SGHDN and CDR2 FVKESK.

The chain uses TRBV6-1 and TRBJ1-3; no reliable D call. Trimming took off 8 bases at V and 8 bases at J, with 10 bases between the two ends. The CDR3 runs 11 residues. CDR1 is MNHNS and CDR2 is SASEGT in the germline V gene. CDR3 protein: CASLFRYTIYF. DNA for the CDR3: TGTGCCAGCTTATTTAGATACACCATATATTTT.

The genes are TRBV7-9 and TRBJ2-7, with D maybe TRBD2 (5 bases). CDR1 is SEHNR, CDR2 FQNEAQ, per germline (reference sequence). The CDR3 runs 15 residues. The germline V and J ends were trimmed by 5 bases and 2 bases, with 16 bases remaining between them. CDR3 nucleotides: TGTGCCAGCAGCCCTAGCCCAGGACCCGCCTACGAGCAGTACTTC. Translated: CASSPSPGPAYEQYF.

Concerning this clone: Sequence at one end of the junction differs from germline and may be a read error. The chain joins TRBV20-1 to TRBJ2-1, with no clear D. From germline, CDR1 is DFQATT and CDR2 SNEGSKA (reference sequence). The CDR3 extends over 10 amino acids. CDR3 bases: TGCAGGGCTAGTCGGGATGAGCAGTTCTTC. It encodes CRASRDEQFF.

This clone was picked up one time. The J gene is TRBJ2-1, the V gene TRBV6-1, with D possibly matching TRBD1 (6 bases). The germline CDR1 and CDR2 sequences are MNHNS and SASEGT. V was clipped by 0 bases and J by 8 bases, with 14 bases between them. The CDR3 totals 15 residues. The CDR3 here is CASSEAPGTPDEQFF. The CDR3 nucleotides are TGTGCCAGCAGTGAAGCCCCAGGGACACCGGATGAGCAGTTCTTC.

The V call is TRBV5-1, the J call TRBJ1-2; D not resolved. Germline V gene lookup returns CDR1 SGHRS and CDR2 YFSETQ. This CDR3 is built from 14 residues. V lost 4 bases, J lost 4 bases, and 14 bases lay in between. CDR3 sequence reads: CASSGGRSTYGYTF. The CDR3, as DNA: TGCGCCAGCAGCGGTGGTCGGAGCACCTATGGCTACACCTTC.

The chain couples TRBV9 to TRBJ2-5; tentative D call: TRBD1 (6 bases). V was shortened by 1 base and J by 2 bases, with 12 bases between the two germline ends. This CDR3 has 15 residues. Germline V gene sequence: CDR1 SGDLS, CDR2 YYNGEE. In DNA, the CDR3 is TGTGCCAGCAGCGTAAGTGCCGGACAGCAAGAGACCCAGTACTTC. As protein: CASSVSAGQQETQYF.

The genes are TRBV5-1 and TRBJ2-5; 8 nucleotides line up with TRBD2. CDR3 length: 15 residues. Germline-derived CDR1 and CDR2 are SGHRS and YFSETQ. Trimming took 1 base from V and 4 from J; bases not matched to a gene: 6. The CDR3 sequence: CASSLMAGGRETQYF. The CDR3 DNA is TGCGCCAGCAGCTTGATGGCGGGGGGCCGAGAGACCCAGTACTTC.

J is TRBJ1-3 and V is TRBV6-6; D perhaps matches TRBD1 (6 bases). Trimming took 7 bases from V and 1 from J, leaving 8 bases between them. The CDR3 is made up of 13 amino acids. The germline V gene encodes CDR1 MNHNY and CDR2 SVGAGI (reference sequence). The CDR3 sequence is CASITGSGNTIYF. CDR3 bases: TGTGCCAGCATTACAGGGTCTGGAAACACCATATATTTT.

The V and J genes are TRBV11-1 and TRBJ1-1; a possible D gene is TRBD1 (5 bases). V lost 1 base, J lost 6 bases, and 6 bases lay in between. The germline V gene has CDR1 SGHAT and CDR2 FQDESV (reference sequence). The CDR3 totals 12 residues. The CDR3 DNA is TGTGCCAGCAGCTTAGAAGGGGCTGAAGCTTTCTTT. Its translation: CASSLEGAEAFF.